The present TCR beta chain was sequenced within a study of OX40 agonist ivuxolimab in advanced cancers. Across the study: Given to patients was ivuxolimab, an agonistic anti-OX40 (CD134) antibody. Having had anti-PD-1, anti-PD-L1 or anti-CTLA-4 therapy before was allowed, and more than 35% had some. The study's findings and limits: Nonresponders included some who also had low normalized T-cell clonal expansion. The CD4+ and CD8+ T cells in the blood had expanded clonally by week 6 at 0.1 to 3.0 mg/kg.

CDR1 is ENHRY and CDR2 is SYGVKD in the germline V gene. Trimming took 7 bases from V and 8 from J, leaving 12 bases between them. The CDR3 extends over 12 amino acids. A remark on this clone: Its target is not known.

Repertoires were generated with immunoSEQ multiplex PCR, while TCRdb's copy carries only in-frame clones and drops some. The sample contains 75,000 to 100,000 clones, around 90% of which appear only once. The material was CD4+ or CD8+ T cells sorted from blood, obtained in a trial of the OX40 agonist ivuxolimab. The chain employs TRBV10-3 and TRBJ2-1, with D possibly matching TRBD1 (7 bases). The receptor comes from an adult with an advanced solid tumor such as melanoma, head and neck, liver or kidney cancer. For the CDR3, the DNA is TGTGCCATCAAAGGAGGGGGCGATGAGCAGTTCTTC. Translation gives CAIKGGGDEQFF.